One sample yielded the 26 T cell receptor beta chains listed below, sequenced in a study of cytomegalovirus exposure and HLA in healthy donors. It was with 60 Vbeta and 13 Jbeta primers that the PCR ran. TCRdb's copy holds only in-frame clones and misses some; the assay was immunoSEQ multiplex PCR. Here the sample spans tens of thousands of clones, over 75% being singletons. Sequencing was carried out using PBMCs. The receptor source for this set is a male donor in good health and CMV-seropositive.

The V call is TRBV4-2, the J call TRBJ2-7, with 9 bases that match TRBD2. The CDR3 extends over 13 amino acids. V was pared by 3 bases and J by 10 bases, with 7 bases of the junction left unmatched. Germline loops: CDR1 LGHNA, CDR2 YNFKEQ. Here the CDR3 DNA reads TGTGCCAGCAGCCAGGCGACTAGCGGTATACAGTACTTC. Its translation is CASSQATSGIQYF.

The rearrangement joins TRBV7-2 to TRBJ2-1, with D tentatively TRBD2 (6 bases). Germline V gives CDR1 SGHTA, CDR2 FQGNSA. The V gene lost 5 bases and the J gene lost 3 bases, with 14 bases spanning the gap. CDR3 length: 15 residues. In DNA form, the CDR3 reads TGTGCCAGCAGCGACGGGACTCGGATCTACAATGAGCAGTTCTTC. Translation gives CASSDGTRIYNEQFF. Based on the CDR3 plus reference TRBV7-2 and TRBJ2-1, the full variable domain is GAGVSQSPSNKVTEKGKDVELRCDPISGHTALYWYRQSLGQGLEFLIYFQGNSAPDKSGLPSDRFSAERTGGSVSTLTIQRTQQEDSAVYLCASSDGTRIYNEQFFGPGTRLTVL.

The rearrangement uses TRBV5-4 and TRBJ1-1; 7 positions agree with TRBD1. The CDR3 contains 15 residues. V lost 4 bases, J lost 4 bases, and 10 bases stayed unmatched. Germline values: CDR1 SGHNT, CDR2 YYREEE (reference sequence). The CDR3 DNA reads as TGTGCCAGCAGCCCCCCGACAGGGTGGAGCACTGAAGCTTTCTTT. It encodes CASSPPTGWSTEAFF.

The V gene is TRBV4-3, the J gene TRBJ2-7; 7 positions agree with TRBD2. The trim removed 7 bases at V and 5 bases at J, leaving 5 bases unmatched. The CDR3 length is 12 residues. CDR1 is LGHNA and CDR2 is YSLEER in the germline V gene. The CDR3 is CASKGGDDEQYF. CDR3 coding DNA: TGCGCCAGCAAGGGAGGGGATGACGAGCAGTACTTC.

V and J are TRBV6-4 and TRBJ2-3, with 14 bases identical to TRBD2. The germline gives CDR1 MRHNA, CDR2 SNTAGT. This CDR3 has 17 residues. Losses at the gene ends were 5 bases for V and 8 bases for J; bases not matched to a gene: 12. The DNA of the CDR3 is TGTGCCAGCAGTCCTACCGGGACTAGCGGGAGTGGAGGTACGCAGTATTTT. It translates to CASSPTGTSGSGGTQYF.

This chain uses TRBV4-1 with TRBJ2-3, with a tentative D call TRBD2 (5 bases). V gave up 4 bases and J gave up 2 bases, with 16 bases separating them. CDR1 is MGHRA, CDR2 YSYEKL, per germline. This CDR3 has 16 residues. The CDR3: CASSRRETKFTDTQYF. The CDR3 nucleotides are TGCGCCAGCAGCCGCCGGGAAACGAAGTTCACAGATACGCAGTATTTT.

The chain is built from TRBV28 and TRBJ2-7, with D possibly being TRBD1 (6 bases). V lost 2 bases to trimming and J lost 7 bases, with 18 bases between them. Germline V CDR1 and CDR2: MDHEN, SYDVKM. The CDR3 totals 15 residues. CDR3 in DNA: TGTGCCAGCAGTTTAGGGACACAGGGCGTTGGAGAGCAGTACTTC. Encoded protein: CASSLGTQGVGEQYF. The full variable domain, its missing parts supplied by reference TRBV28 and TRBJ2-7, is DVKVTQSSRYLVKRTGEKVFLECVQDMDHENMFWYRQDPGLGLRLIYFSYDVKMKEKGDIPEGYSVSREKKERFSLILESASTNQTSMYLCASSLGTQGVGEQYFGPGTRLTVT.

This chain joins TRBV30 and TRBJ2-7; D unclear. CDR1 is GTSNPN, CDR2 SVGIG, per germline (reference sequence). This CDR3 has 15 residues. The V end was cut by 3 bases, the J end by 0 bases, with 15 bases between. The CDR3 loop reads CAWRVNAISSYEQYF. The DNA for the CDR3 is TGTGCCTGGAGGGTCAACGCAATCAGCTCCTACGAGCAGTACTTC.

CDR3 sequence reads: CASRIHNLNEKLFF. The DNA of the CDR3 is TGTGCCAGTAGAATACACAACCTCAATGAAAAACTGTTTTTT. J is TRBJ1-4 and V is TRBV19; D gene unclear. This CDR3 region has 14 residues. Deletions cut 6 bases from V and 5 bases from J, with 13 bases between. Germline V gene sequence: CDR1 LNHDA, CDR2 SQIVND (reference sequence).

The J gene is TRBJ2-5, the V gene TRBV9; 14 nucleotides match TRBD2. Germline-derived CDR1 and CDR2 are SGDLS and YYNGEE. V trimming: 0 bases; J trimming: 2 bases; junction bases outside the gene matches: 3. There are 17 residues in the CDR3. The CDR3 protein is CASSVEGLAGAQETQYF. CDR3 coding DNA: TGTGCCAGCAGCGTAGAGGGACTAGCGGGAGCTCAAGAGACCCAGTACTTC. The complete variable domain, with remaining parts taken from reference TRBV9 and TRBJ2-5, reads DSGVTQTPKHLITATGQRVTLRCSPRSGDLSVYWYQQSLDQGLQFLIQYYNGEERAKGNILERFSAQQFPDLHSELNLSSLELGDSALYFCASSVEGLAGAQETQYFGPGTRLLVL.

CDR3 loop: CASIWDRGRLAGWPFPVYHYEQYF. DNA of the CDR3: TGTGCCAGCATCTGGGACAGGGGGCGGCTAGCGGGATGGCCCTTCCCGGTATACCACTACGAGCAGTACTTC. The gene calls are TRBV21-1 and TRBJ2-7; the D call in the table, TRBD2, was not verified against the DNA. TRBV21-1 is shown as a pseudogene. CDR3 length: 24 residues.

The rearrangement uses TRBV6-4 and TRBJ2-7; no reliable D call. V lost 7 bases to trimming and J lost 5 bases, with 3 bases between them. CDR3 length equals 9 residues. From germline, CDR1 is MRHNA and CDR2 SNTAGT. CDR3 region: CASTDEQYF. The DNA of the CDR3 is TGTGCCAGCACAGACGAGCAGTACTTC.

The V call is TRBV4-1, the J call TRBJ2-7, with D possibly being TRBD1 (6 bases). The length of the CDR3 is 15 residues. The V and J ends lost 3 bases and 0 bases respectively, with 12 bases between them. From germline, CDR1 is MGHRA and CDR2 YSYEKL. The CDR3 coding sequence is TGCGCCAGCAGCCAGACGGACAGTCGCTCCTACGAGCAGTACTTC. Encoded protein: CASSQTDSRSYEQYF.

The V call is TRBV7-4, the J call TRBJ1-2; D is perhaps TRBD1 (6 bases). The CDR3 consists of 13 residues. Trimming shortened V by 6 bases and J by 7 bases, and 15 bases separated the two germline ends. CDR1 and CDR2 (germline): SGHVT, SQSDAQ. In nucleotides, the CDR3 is TGTGCCAGCAGACTCCAGGGGTTAAGTGGCTACACCTTC. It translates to CASRLQGLSGYTF.

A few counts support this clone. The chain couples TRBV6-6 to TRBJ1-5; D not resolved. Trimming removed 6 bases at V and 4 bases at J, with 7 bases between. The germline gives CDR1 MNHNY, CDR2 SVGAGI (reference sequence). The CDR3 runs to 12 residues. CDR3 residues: CASRTVNQPQHF. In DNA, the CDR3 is TGTGCCAGCAGGACTGTTAATCAGCCCCAGCATTTT.

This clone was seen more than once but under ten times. In DNA form, the CDR3 reads TGTGCCACCAGCAGAGAAAGAGCGGGAGTTGGTGAGCAGTTCTTC. Its translation: CATSRERAGVGEQFF. The V and J genes are TRBV15 and TRBJ2-1; 8 nucleotides align to TRBD2. J gave up 9 bases and V 0 bases, and 7 bases lay outside the gene matches. CDR3 size: 15 residues. Germline V gene lookup returns CDR1 LNHNV and CDR2 YYDKDF (reference sequence).

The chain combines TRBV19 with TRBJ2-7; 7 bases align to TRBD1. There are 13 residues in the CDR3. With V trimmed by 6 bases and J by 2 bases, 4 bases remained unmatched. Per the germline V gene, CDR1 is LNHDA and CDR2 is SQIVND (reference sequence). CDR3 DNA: TGTGCCAGTAGCCTCGGGACAGCCTACGAGCAGTACTTC. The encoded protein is CASSLGTAYEQYF.

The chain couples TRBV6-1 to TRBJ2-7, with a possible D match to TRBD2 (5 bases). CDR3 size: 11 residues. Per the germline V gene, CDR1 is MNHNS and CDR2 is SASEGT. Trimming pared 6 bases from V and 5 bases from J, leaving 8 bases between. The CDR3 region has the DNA TGTGCCAGCAGGCGGGTCGACGAGCAGTACTTC. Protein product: CASRRVDEQYF.

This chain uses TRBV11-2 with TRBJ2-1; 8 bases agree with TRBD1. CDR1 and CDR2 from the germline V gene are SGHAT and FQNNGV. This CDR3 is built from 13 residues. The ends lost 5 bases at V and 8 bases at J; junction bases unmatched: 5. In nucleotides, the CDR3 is TGTGCCAGCAGCAAGGACAGGGTATATGAGCAGTTCTTC. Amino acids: CASSKDRVYEQFF.

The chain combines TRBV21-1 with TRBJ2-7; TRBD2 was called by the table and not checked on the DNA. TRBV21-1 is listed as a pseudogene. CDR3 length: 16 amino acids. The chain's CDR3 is CASTSPGTSGLGEQYF. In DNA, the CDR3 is TGTGCCAGCACCTCCCCAGGGACTAGCGGTCTTGGCGAGCAGTACTTC.

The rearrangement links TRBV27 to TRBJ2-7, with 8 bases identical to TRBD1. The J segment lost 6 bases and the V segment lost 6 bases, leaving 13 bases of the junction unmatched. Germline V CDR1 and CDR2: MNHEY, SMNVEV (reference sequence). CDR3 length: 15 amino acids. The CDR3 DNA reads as TGTGCCAGCAGAGTCTCGGGACAGGCGAGTCTCGAGCAGTACTTC. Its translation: CASRVSGQASLEQYF.

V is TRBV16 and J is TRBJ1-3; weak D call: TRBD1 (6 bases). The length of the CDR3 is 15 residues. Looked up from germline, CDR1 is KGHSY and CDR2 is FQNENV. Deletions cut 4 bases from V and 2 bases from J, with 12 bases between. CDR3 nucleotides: TGTGCCAGCAGCCCTACAGGGTGGACTGGAAACACCATATATTTT. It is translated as CASSPTGWTGNTIYF.

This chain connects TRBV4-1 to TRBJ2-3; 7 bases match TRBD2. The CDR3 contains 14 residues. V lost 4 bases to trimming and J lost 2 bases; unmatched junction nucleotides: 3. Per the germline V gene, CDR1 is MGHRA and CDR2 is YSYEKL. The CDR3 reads CASSREGITDTQYF. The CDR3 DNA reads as TGCGCCAGCAGCCGGGAGGGGATCACAGATACGCAGTATTTT.

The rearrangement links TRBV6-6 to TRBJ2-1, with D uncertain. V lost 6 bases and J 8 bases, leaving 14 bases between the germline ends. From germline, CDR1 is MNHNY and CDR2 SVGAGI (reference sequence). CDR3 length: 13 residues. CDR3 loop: CASSINSGHEQFF. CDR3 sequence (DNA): TGTGCCAGCAGCATCAACTCGGGTCATGAGCAGTTCTTC.

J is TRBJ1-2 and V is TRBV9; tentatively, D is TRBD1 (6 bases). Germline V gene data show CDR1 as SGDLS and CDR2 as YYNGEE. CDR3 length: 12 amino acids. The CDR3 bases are TGTGCTTCTTTTCGGACAGCATATGGCTACACCTTC. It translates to CASFRTAYGYTF.

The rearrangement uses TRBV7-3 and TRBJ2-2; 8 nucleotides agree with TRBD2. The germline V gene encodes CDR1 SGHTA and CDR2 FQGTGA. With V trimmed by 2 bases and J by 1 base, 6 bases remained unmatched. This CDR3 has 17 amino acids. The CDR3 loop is CASSLGPSGGNTGELFF. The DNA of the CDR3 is TGTGCCAGCAGCTTAGGTCCCAGCGGGGGGAACACCGGGGAGCTGTTTTTT.